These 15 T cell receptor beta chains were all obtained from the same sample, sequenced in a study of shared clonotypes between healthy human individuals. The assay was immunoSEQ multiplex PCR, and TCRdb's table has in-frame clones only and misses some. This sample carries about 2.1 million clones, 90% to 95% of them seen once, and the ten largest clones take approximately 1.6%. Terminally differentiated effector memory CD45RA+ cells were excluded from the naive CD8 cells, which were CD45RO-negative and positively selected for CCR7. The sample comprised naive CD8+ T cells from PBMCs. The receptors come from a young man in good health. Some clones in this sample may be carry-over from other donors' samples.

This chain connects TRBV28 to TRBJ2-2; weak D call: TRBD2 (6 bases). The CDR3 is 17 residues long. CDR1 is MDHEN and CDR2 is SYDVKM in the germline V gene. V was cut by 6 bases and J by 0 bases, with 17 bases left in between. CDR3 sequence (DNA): TGTGCCAGCAGGCCCCGGGGACTTCGACCGAACACCGGGGAGCTGTTTTTT. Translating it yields CASRPRGLRPNTGELFF.

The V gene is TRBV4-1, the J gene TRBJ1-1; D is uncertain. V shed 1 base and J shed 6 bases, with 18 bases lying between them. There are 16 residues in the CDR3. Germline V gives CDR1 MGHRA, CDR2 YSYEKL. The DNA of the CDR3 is TGCGCCAGCAGCCAAGCGACCCGGACGGGTCTTTCTGAAGCTTTCTTT. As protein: CASSQATRTGLSEAFF.

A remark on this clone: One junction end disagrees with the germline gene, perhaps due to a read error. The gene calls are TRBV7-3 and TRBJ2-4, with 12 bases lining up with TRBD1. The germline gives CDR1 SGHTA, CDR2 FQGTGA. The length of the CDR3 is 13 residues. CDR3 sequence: CASSQNTGQGASF. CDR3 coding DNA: TGTGCCAGCAGCCAGAACACGGGACAGGGGGCCTCATTC.

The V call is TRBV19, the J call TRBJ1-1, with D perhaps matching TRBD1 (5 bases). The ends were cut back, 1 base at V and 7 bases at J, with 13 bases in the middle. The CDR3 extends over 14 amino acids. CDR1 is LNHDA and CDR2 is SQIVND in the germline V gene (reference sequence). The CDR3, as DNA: TGTGCCAGTAGTATAGTCAGGGCGGACCTTGAAGCTTTCTTT. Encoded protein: CASSIVRADLEAFF.

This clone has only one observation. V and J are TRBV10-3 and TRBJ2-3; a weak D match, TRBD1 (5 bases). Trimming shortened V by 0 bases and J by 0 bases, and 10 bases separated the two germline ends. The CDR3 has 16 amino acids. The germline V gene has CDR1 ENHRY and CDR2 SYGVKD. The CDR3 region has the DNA TGTGCCATCAGTGAGTCGACAGACACTAGCACAGATACGCAGTATTTT. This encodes CAISESTDTSTDTQYF.

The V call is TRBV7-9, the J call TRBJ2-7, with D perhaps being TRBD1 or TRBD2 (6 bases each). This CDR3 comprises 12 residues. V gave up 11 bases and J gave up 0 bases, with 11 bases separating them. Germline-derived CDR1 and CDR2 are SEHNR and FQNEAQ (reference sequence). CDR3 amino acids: CAEGGSSYEQYF. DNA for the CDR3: TGTGCCGAAGGGGGGAGCTCCTACGAGCAGTACTTC.

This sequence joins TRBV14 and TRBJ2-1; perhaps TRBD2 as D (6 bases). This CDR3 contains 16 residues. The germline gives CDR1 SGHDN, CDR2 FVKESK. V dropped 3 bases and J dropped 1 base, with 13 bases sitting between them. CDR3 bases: TGTGCCAGCAGCCAGACAGCCAGCGGGTCCTACAATGAGCAGTTCTTC. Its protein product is CASSQTASGSYNEQFF.

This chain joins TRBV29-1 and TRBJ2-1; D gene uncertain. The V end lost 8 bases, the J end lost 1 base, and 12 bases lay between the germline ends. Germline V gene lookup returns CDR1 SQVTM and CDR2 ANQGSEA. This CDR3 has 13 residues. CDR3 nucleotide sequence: TGCAGCTTCCAGGTGGTATCCTACAATGAGCAGTTCTTC. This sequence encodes CSFQVVSYNEQFF.

The chain's CDR3 is CASSLYGDRGSGELFF. The CDR3 DNA is TGTGCCAGCAGCTTGTATGGGGACAGGGGGTCTGGGGAGCTGTTTTTT. This chain joins TRBV13 and TRBJ2-2; TRBD1 agrees at 11 bases. Germline-derived CDR1 and CDR2 are PRHDT and FYEKMQ (reference sequence). The CDR3 is made up of 16 amino acids. The V and J ends lost 3 bases and 8 bases, in that order; junction bases with no gene match: 8.

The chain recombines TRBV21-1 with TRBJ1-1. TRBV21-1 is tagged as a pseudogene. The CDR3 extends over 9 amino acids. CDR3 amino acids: CVLNTEAFF. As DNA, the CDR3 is TGTGTACTGAACACTGAAGCTTTCTTT.

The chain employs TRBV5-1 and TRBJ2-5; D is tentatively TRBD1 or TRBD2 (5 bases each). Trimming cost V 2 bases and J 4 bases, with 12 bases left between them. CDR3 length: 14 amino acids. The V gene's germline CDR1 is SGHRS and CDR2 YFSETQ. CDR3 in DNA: TGCGCCAGCAGCTTCCCGGGGCGCTCAGAGACCCAGTACTTC. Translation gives CASSFPGRSETQYF.

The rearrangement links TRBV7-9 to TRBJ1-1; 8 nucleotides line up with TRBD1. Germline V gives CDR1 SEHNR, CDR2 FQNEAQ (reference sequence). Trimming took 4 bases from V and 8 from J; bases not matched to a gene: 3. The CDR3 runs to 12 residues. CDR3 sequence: CASSSWTGEAFF. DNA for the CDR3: TGTGCCAGCAGCTCATGGACAGGGGAAGCTTTCTTT.

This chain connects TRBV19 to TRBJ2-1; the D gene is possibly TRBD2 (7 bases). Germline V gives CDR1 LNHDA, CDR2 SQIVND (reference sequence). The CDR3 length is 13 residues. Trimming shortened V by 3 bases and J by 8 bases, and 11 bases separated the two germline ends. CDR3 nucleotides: TGTGCCAGTAGTATCCGGGGGGCAGATGAGCAGTTCTTC. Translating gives CASSIRGADEQFF. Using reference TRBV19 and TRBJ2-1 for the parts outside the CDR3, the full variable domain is DGGITQSPKYLFRKEGQNVTLSCEQNLNHDAMYWYRQDPGQGLRLIYYSQIVNDFQKGDIAEGYSVSREKKESFPLTVTSAQKNPTAFYLCASSIRGADEQFFGPGTRLTVL.

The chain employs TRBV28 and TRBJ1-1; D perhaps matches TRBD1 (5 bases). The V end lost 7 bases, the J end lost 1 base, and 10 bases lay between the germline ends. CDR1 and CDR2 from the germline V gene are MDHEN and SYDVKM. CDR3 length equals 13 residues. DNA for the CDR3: TGTGCCAGCATTCTGGGGCCGAACACTGAAGCTTTCTTT. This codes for CASILGPNTEAFF.

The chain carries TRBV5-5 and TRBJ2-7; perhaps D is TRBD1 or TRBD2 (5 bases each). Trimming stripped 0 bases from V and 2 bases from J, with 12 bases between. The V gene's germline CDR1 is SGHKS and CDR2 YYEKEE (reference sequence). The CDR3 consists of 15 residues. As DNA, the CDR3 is TGTGCCAGCAGCTTGGTCAGGGCTAGCCCCTACGAGCAGTACTTC. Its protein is CASSLVRASPYEQYF.